A single sample is the source of the 30 T cell receptor beta chains below, sequenced in a study of T cells in Graves' hyperthyroidism and ophthalmopathy. Amplification yielded TCR beta CDR3 regions, with RNA transcripts as the source. Initially, a first-round RT-PCR of the TCR CDR3 employed the HTBI primer set. TCRdb re-derived calls from the multiplex PCR reads in MiXCR, one entry per CDR3 protein. The table has roughly 380,000 distinct CDR3 sequences, roughly 13% seen once. Sequencing was carried out using blood. These receptors were obtained from a young man with Graves' hyperthyroidism that later progressed to Graves' ophthalmopathy.

This clonotype was counted ten times or more. The chain is built from TRBV28 and TRBJ1-2, with a tentative D call TRBD1 (5 bases). V was pared by 6 bases and J by 8 bases, with 19 bases between. CDR3 length: 14 amino acids. Per germline, CDR1 MDHEN and CDR2 SYDVKM. This CDR3 reads CASSLTDSHLGYTF. The CDR3, as DNA: TGTGCCAGCAGCTTGACCGACAGCCACCTGGGCTACACCTTC.

The rearrangement uses TRBV29-1 and TRBJ1-5, with D hard to call. With 4 bases removed from V and 4 bases from J, the gap between germline ends came to 8 bases. This CDR3 contains 12 residues. Germline loops: CDR1 SQVTM, CDR2 ANQGSEA. The CDR3 nucleotides read TGCAGCGTTGGGGGTGTAAATCAGCCCCAGCATTTT. Amino acids: CSVGGVNQPQHF. The complete variable domain, with remaining parts taken from reference TRBV29-1 and TRBJ1-5, reads SAVISQKPSRDICQRGTSLTIQCQVDSQVTMMFWYRQQPGQSLTLIATANQGSEATYESGFVIDKFPISRPNLTFSTLTVSNMSPEDSSIYLCSVGGVNQPQHFGDGTRLSIL.

The V and J genes are TRBV28 and TRBJ1-5, with D possibly being TRBD1 (5 bases). Germline CDR1 and CDR2: MDHEN and SYDVKM. The CDR3 contains 15 residues. V was trimmed by 6 bases and J by 6 bases, leaving 18 bases between them. Written as DNA, the CDR3 is TGTGCCAGCAGCCTCCCAGGGAGGATAGGTCAGCCCCAGCATTTT. This sequence encodes CASSLPGRIGQPQHF.

This clonotype showed up many times. V gene TRBV7-9 combines with J gene TRBJ2-4; D not certain. Germline V gene data show CDR1 as SEHNR and CDR2 as FQNEAQ (reference sequence). The CDR3 is 16 residues long. V shed 0 bases and J shed 5 bases, with 14 bases lying between them. CDR3 protein: CASSLARNQGQNIQYF. CDR3 bases: TGTGCCAGCAGCTTAGCCCGTAACCAAGGCCAAAACATTCAGTACTTC.

This clonotype came up many times. The chain employs TRBV20-1 and TRBJ1-1; 9 nucleotides line up with TRBD1. CDR1 is DFQATT and CDR2 is SNEGSKA in the germline V gene (reference sequence). CDR3 size: 16 residues. The V segment lost 5 bases and the J segment 0 bases; nucleotides outside the gene matches: 10. The CDR3 is CSAGPGTGYVNTEAFF. The CDR3 region has the DNA TGCAGTGCTGGACCCGGGACAGGGTATGTGAACACTGAAGCTTTCTTT.

A word on this clonotype: The DNA is left out, because the CDR3 cannot be placed on it with certainty; the CDR3 is given as TCRdb lists it. The chain employs TRBV7-9 and TRBJ1-4; the tabulated D call, TRBD1, remains unverified against the DNA. The CDR3 sequence runs 16 residues, both termini included. Germline loops: CDR1 SEHNR, CDR2 FQNEAQ (reference sequence). The CDR3 sequence is CASSFGPGQGNEKLFF.

This clonotype showed up many times. This rearrangement joins TRBV12-3 or TRBV12-4 to TRBJ2-2; 9 positions match TRBD1. The CDR3 has 17 amino acids. The V segment lost 1 base and the J segment 6 bases; nucleotides outside the gene matches: 9. CDR3 sequence reads: CASSLEQGARGPGELFF. In DNA, the CDR3 is TGTGCCAGCAGTTTAGAACAGGGGGCCCGGGGGCCCGGGGAGCTGTTTTTT.

The chain links TRBV29-1 to TRBJ2-7, with 9 bases lining up with TRBD1. V trimming: 6 bases; J trimming: 3 bases; junction bases outside the gene matches: 3. CDR3 length: 12 amino acids. The germline V gene encodes CDR1 SQVTM and CDR2 ANQGSEA. The CDR3 coding sequence is TGCAGCGTAGGGACAGGGCACTACGAGCAGTACTTC. This gives the protein CSVGTGHYEQYF.

The sample holds many counts of this clonotype. The chain couples TRBV3-1 to TRBJ1-2; D gene unclear. CDR3 length equals 12 residues. The V gene's germline CDR1 is LGHDT and CDR2 YNNKEL (reference sequence). Trimming removed 1 base at V and 4 bases at J, with 4 bases between. The CDR3 spells CASSQAAYGYTF. The DNA of the CDR3 is TGTGCCAGCAGCCAAGCGGCCTATGGCTACACCTTC.

This clonotype was counted a few times. Since a much larger clone is just one base distant, this may be a read error. The chain combines TRBV27 with TRBJ1-1, with 7 positions matching TRBD1. The length of the CDR3 is 14 residues. Germline V gene lookup returns CDR1 MNHEY and CDR2 SMNVEV (reference sequence). The CDR3 DNA follows: TGTGCCAACAGTGACGGGACAGATAACACTGAAGCTTTCTTT. It translates to CANSDGTDNTEAFF.

The V call is TRBV29-1, the J call TRBJ1-3, with 7 bases lining up with TRBD1. The V gene end was trimmed by 4 bases and the J gene end by 0 bases; junction bases not matched to a gene: 3. The CDR3 sequence is 14 residues long. Germline V gene lookup returns CDR1 SQVTM and CDR2 ANQGSEA. CDR3 in DNA: TGCAGCGTTGCGGGACAGAACTCTGGAAACACCATATATTTT. This sequence encodes CSVAGQNSGNTIYF.

This clonotype was seen repeatedly, ten times or more. The chain has TRBV20-1 and TRBJ2-7, with D possibly TRBD2 on 6 matching bases. The CDR3 has 14 residues. The germline CDR1 and CDR2 sequences are DFQATT and SNEGSKA (reference sequence). V was shortened by 4 bases and J by 3 bases, with 16 bases between the two germline ends. The CDR3 DNA reads TGCAGTGCTATACCAGACGGGAGATACTACGAGCAGTACTTC. This encodes CSAIPDGRYYEQYF.

This clonotype was recorded at least ten times. The V gene is TRBV5-1, the J gene TRBJ1-1; D perhaps matches TRBD1 (6 bases). This CDR3 region has 13 residues. V was clipped by 5 bases and J by 6 bases, with 14 bases between them. Germline assignment: CDR1 SGHRS and CDR2 YFSETQ. CDR3 sequence: CASSSRTVAEAFF. CDR3 DNA: TGCGCCAGCAGTTCCAGGACAGTCGCTGAAGCTTTCTTT.

This clonotype came up many times. V gene TRBV3-1 combines with J gene TRBJ2-5; the D gene is possibly TRBD1 (6 bases). CDR3 length: 15 amino acids. From germline, CDR1 is LGHDT and CDR2 YNNKEL (reference sequence). Trimming cost V 0 bases and J 2 bases, with 10 bases left between them. CDR3 region: CASSQEAGQQETQYF. Written as DNA, the CDR3 is TGTGCCAGCAGCCAAGAGGCAGGACAGCAAGAGACCCAGTACTTC.

This clonotype was recorded at least ten times. The rearrangement links TRBV11-2 to TRBJ2-3, with 9 bases lining up with TRBD2. The length of the CDR3 is 16 residues. CDR1 SGHAT and CDR2 FQNNGV come from the germline V gene. V trimming: 4 bases; J trimming: 0 bases; junction bases outside the gene matches: 5. The CDR3 nucleotides read TGTGCCAGCAGCTGGGGACTAGCAAGGAGCACAGATACGCAGTATTTT. It yields the protein CASSWGLARSTDTQYF. Complete variable domain (other parts from reference TRBV11-2 and TRBJ2-3): EAGVAQSPRYKIIEKRQSVAFWCNPISGHATLYWYQQILGQGPKLLIQFQNNGVVDDSQLPKDRFSAERLKGVDSTLKIQPAKLEDSAVYLCASSWGLARSTDTQYFGPGTRLTVL.

For this clonotype: A much larger clone sits a single nucleotide away, making a read error possible. The rearrangement joins TRBV5-5 to TRBJ2-7, with D perhaps assigned TRBD1 or TRBD2 (7 bases each). The CDR3 is 16 residues long. Per the germline V gene, CDR1 is SGHKS and CDR2 is YYEKEE (reference sequence). The CDR3 loop reads CASSSRGGSSFYEQCF. The CDR3 DNA is TGTGCCAGCAGCTCCAGGGGGGGGTCGTCCTTCTACGAGCAGTGCTTC.

This clonotype was detected only a few times. V gene TRBV9 combines with J gene TRBJ1-2, with a possible D match to TRBD1 (5 bases). Germline-derived CDR1 and CDR2 are SGDLS and YYNGEE. V shed 6 bases and J shed 7 bases, with 16 bases lying between them. The CDR3 runs to 13 residues. CDR3 nucleotides: TGTGCCAGCAACCTTCTGGGGGGAACTGGCTACACCTTC. It codes for CASNLLGGTGYTF.

This clonotype was seen at least ten times. The rearrangement uses TRBV4-1 and TRBJ2-1; D ambiguous. Trimming took off 2 bases at V and 1 base at J, with 6 bases between the two ends. This CDR3 has 14 residues. Per germline, CDR1 MGHRA and CDR2 YSYEKL. The chain's CDR3 is CASSQSGSYNEQFF. The CDR3 bases are TGCGCCAGCAGCCAATCTGGTTCCTACAATGAGCAGTTCTTC.

The chain has TRBV4-1 and TRBJ2-1; 11 bases are shared with TRBD2. J gave up 7 bases and V 0 bases, and 8 bases lay outside the gene matches. The CDR3 spans 17 residues. The germline CDR1 and CDR2 sequences are MGHRA and YSYEKL. The CDR3 DNA sequence: TGCGCCAGCAGCCAAGAAATTACTAGCGGGGGAGGTAATGAGCAGTTCTTC. Translating gives CASSQEITSGGGNEQFF.

In this sample, this clonotype turned up many times. The chain's CDR3 is CSARPLVRGADGYTF. The DNA for the CDR3 is TGCAGTGCTAGGCCCTTAGTCAGGGGGGCCGATGGCTACACCTTC. V usage is TRBV20-1 and J usage is TRBJ1-2, with TRBD1 matching over 7 bases. V was clipped by 3 bases and J by 6 bases; unmatched bases: 13. Germline V gene sequence: CDR1 DFQATT, CDR2 SNEGSKA (reference sequence). The CDR3 totals 15 residues.

This sequence joins TRBV28 and TRBJ1-5, with 10 positions matching TRBD1. J lost 7 bases, V lost 5 bases, and 5 bases had no gene match. This CDR3 is 14 amino acids long. From germline, CDR1 is MDHEN and CDR2 SYDVKM. CDR3 sequence (DNA): TGTGCCAGCAGTCCGACGGGACAGGGGCAGCCCCAGCATTTT. Amino acids: CASSPTGQGQPQHF.

The table lists this clonotype with many counts. The rearrangement links TRBV6-6 to TRBJ1-4; D uncertain. Germline CDR1 is MNHNY and CDR2 is SVGAGI (reference sequence). The CDR3 runs to 19 residues. V was pared by 0 bases and J by 4 bases, with 21 bases between. In DNA, the CDR3 is TGTGCCAGCAGTTACTCAGGCAGCCCAGGTCTCGAGGTTAATGAAAAACTGTTTTTT. Protein: CASSYSGSPGLEVNEKLFF.

For this clonotype: A single base separates this from a much larger clone, so it may be a read error. The CDR3 DNA follows: TGCGCCGGCAGCTTCTCAGGGAAGGATCAGCCCCAGCATTTT. Protein: CAGSFSGKDQPQHF. The rearrangement joins TRBV5-1 to TRBJ1-5; a possible D gene is TRBD1 (5 bases). CDR1 is SGHRS, CDR2 YFSETQ, per germline. CDR3 length equals 14 residues.

Only a few counts were recorded for this clonotype. The chain uses TRBV6-1 and TRBJ2-5; D may be TRBD1 or TRBD2 (6 bases each). The V gene's germline CDR1 is MNHNS and CDR2 SASEGT. The V end lost 11 bases, the J end lost 0 bases, and 16 bases lay between the germline ends. There are 14 residues in the CDR3. The DNA for the CDR3 is TGTGCCGGGGGGATGGGGGACAACCAAGAGACCCAGTACTTC. Protein: CAGGMGDNQETQYF.

The genes are TRBV28 and TRBJ2-5; a possible D gene is TRBD2 (6 bases). This CDR3 is built from 14 residues. V dropped 3 bases and J dropped 5 bases, with 13 bases sitting between them. The germline V gene encodes CDR1 MDHEN and CDR2 SYDVKM. CDR3 amino acids: CASSFLASVETQYF. CDR3 nucleotides: TGTGCCAGCAGTTTTCTGGCTAGCGTGGAGACCCAGTACTTC.

This clonotype was observed many times. The J gene is TRBJ1-6, the V gene TRBV3-1; D perhaps matches TRBD1 (6 bases). V was pared by 4 bases and J by 10 bases, with 14 bases between. Germline V gives CDR1 LGHDT, CDR2 YNNKEL (reference sequence). There are 14 residues in the CDR3. The CDR3 bases are TGTGCCAGCAGCCCCGGACAGCTCCGGTCACCCCTCCACTTT. It codes for CASSPGQLRSPLHF.

This clonotype was seen ten or more times. The J gene is TRBJ1-6, the V gene TRBV7-8, with TRBD1 matching 9 bases. CDR1 SGHVS and CDR2 FQNEAQ come from the germline V gene. Unmatched junction bases numbered 3, after V lost 5 bases and J lost 4 bases. This CDR3 contains 15 residues. CDR3 protein: CASSRDRVYNSPLHF. The CDR3 coding sequence is TGTGCCAGCAGCCGGGACAGGGTGTATAATTCACCCCTCCACTTT.

This clonotype was seen ten or more times. This chain connects TRBV28 to TRBJ1-2, with D uncertain. This CDR3 spans 14 amino acids. Trimming stripped 5 bases from V and 1 base from J, with 11 bases between. The germline V gene encodes CDR1 MDHEN and CDR2 SYDVKM. The DNA for the CDR3 is TGTGCCAGCAGTACCGCGGGCCTTAACTATGGCTACACCTTC. This gives the protein CASSTAGLNYGYTF.

A few counts support this clonotype. The gene calls are TRBV7-2 and TRBJ2-4; TRBD2 matches at 8 bases. This CDR3 comprises 16 residues. V was clipped by 1 base and J by 4 bases; unmatched bases: 6. Germline values: CDR1 SGHTA, CDR2 FQGNSA. CDR3: CASSLEVAGRKNIQYF. CDR3 sequence (DNA): TGTGCCAGCAGCTTAGAGGTAGCGGGGCGTAAAAACATTCAGTACTTC.

This clonotype was found many times. CDR3 coding DNA: TGTGCCAGCAGTGGACTAGCGGCGATCGATGAGCAGTTCTTC. This sequence encodes CASSGLAAIDEQFF. V gene TRBV27 combines with J gene TRBJ2-1, with 10 bases that match TRBD2. V lost 5 bases and J lost 8; bases outside the gene matches: 6. Germline CDR1 MNHEY, CDR2 SMNVEV (reference sequence). The CDR3 sequence is 14 residues long.